One and the same sample provided the 3 T cell receptor beta chains below, sequenced in a study of blood T cell repertoires in COVID-19. TCRdb's copy holds only in-frame clones and misses some; the assay was immunoSEQ multiplex PCR. The sample has fewer than 200,000 clones; 84% are singletons. The sample consisted of PBMCs or T cells enriched from blood (not recorded which). Receptors were obtained from a woman in her twenties or thirties who had been exposed to COVID-19.

The chain employs TRBV5-6 and TRBJ1-4, with 10 bases fitting TRBD1. Germline assignment: CDR1 SGHDT and CDR2 YYEEEE. The CDR3 contains 16 residues. The J segment lost 5 bases and the V segment lost 1 base, leaving 5 bases of the junction unmatched. CDR3 sequence: CASSLNPGQGNEKLFF. The CDR3 DNA reads TGTGCCAGCAGCTTGAATCCGGGACAGGGGAATGAAAAACTGTTTTTT. The complete variable domain, with remaining parts taken from reference TRBV5-6 and TRBJ1-4, reads DAGVTQSPTHLIKTRGQQVTLRCSPKSGHDTVSWYQQALGQGPQFIFQYYEEEERQRGNFPDRFSGHQFPNYSSELNVNALLLGDSALYLCASSLNPGQGNEKLFFGSGTQLSVL.

The chain recombines TRBV24-1 with TRBJ1-5, with 9 bases lining up with TRBD1. Unmatched junction bases numbered 3, after V lost 7 bases and J lost 0 bases. Looked up from germline, CDR1 is KGHDR and CDR2 is SFDVKD. The CDR3 sequence is 15 residues long. CDR3 residues: CATRRTGASNQPQHF. The CDR3 DNA reads as TGTGCCACCAGGAGGACAGGGGCTAGCAATCAGCCCCAGCATTTT.

This chain links TRBV7-8 with TRBJ2-7; D might be TRBD2 (6 bases). The germline V and J ends were trimmed by 5 bases and 7 bases, with 12 bases remaining between them. The CDR3 is 12 residues long. Germline assignment: CDR1 SGHVS and CDR2 FQNEAQ. CDR3 nucleotide sequence: TGTGCCAGCAGCCCCAGGGAGGAAGAGCAGTACTTC. The encoded protein is CASSPREEEQYF.